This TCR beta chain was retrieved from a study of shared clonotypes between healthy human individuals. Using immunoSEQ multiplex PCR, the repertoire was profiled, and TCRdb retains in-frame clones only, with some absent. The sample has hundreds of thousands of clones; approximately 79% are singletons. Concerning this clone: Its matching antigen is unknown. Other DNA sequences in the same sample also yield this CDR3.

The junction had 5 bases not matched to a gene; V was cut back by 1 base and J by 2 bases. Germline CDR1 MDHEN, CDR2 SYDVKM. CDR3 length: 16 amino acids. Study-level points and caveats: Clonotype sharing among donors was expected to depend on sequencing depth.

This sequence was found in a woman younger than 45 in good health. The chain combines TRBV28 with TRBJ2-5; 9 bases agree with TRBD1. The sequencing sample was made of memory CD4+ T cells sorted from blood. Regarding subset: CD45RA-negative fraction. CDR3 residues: CASSLSTGGGQETQYF. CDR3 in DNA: TGTGCCAGCAGTTTATCTACAGGGGGCGGACAAGAGACCCAGTACTTC.